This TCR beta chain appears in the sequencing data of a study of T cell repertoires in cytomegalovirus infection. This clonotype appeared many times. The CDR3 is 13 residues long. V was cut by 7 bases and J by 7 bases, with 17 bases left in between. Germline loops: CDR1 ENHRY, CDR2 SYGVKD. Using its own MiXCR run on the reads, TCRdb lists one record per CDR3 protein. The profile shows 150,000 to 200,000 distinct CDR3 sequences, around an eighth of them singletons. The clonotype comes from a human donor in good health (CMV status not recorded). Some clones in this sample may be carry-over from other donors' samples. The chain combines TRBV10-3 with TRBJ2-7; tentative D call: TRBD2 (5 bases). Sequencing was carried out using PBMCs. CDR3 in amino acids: CAITPGGRGEQYF. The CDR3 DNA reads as TGTGCCATCACCCCTGGCGGGCGCGGAGAGCAGTACTTC.